These 2 T cell receptor beta chains came from one sample sequenced in a study of Graves' ophthalmopathy and Graves' hyperthyroidism. TCR beta CDR3 regions were amplified from RNA transcripts. An initial RT-PCR round employing HTBI primers preceded a second-round multiplex PCR. TCRdb used MiXCR to reprocess the multiplex PCR reads, holding one entry per CDR3 protein. The data hold hundreds of thousands of distinct CDR3 sequences, with about a fifth observed a single time. The sample consisted of peripheral blood. These receptors all stem from a woman between 18 and 30 years old with stable Graves' hyperthyroidism. Some clones in this sample may be carry-over from other donors' samples.

Many counts were recorded for this clonotype. This sequence joins TRBV4-2 and TRBJ1-1; D ambiguous. Germline V CDR1 and CDR2: LGHNA, YNFKEQ. CDR3 length: 13 residues. The V end was cut by 1 base, the J end by 4 bases, with 7 bases between. The CDR3 here is CASSQVESTEAFF. In DNA form, the CDR3 reads TGTGCCAGCAGCCAAGTTGAATCCACTGAAGCTTTCTTT.

At least ten counts were recorded for this clonotype. The J gene is TRBJ2-6, the V gene TRBV6-2 or TRBV6-3; TRBD1 might be the D (5 bases). V lost 2 bases and J lost 0, with 11 bases in between. The V gene's germline CDR1 is MNHEY and CDR2 SVGEGT. CDR3 length: 17 amino acids. CDR3 in DNA: TGTGCCAGCAGTTACGGGCAGGGATCCTCTGGGGCCAACGTCCTGACTTTC. Translated: CASSYGQGSSGANVLTF.